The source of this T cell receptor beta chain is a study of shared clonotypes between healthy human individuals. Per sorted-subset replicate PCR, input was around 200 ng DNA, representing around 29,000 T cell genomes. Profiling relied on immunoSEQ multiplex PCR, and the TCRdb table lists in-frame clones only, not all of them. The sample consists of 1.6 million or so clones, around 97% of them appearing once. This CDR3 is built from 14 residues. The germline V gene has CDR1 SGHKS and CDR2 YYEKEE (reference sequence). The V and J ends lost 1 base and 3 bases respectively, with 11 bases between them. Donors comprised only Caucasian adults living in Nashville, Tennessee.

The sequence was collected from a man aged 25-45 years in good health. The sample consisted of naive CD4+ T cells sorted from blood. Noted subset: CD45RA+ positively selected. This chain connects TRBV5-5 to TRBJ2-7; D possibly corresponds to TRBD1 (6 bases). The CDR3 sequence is CASSLTGWDYEQYF. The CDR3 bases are TGTGCCAGCAGCTTGACAGGGTGGGACTACGAGCAGTACTTC. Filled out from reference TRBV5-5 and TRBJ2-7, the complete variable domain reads DAGVTQSPTHLIKTRGQQVTLRCSPISGHKSVSWYQQVLGQGPQFIFQYYEKEERGRGNFPDRFSARQFPNYSSELNVNALLLGDSALYLCASSLTGWDYEQYFGPGTRLTVT.